This section outlines one T cell receptor (beta chain) sequence together with its context. The antigen is undetermined. TCRdb passed the RT-PCR reads through MiXCR, listing each CDR3 protein once. The table shows 200,000 to 300,000 distinct CDR3 sequences, with more than 9% occurring only once. V lost 3 bases and J 0 bases, leaving 13 bases between the germline ends. Germline assignment: CDR1 SGDLS and CDR2 YYNGEE. This CDR3 region has 16 residues. These data are taken from a study of response to subunit inactivated influenza vaccine. The study's findings and limits: Authors suggested that a seasonal influenza vaccination recruits few new T cells each time.

The sequence derives from a man between 45 and 60 years old who received an inactivated influenza vaccine. This specimen consisted of non-naive T cells sorted from PBMCs, obtained around 15 days before vaccination. The chain uses TRBV9 and TRBJ1-3; weak D call: TRBD1 (5 bases). For the CDR3, the DNA is TGTGCCAGCAGCGCGGGACTGTTGAGCTCTGGAAACACCATATATTTT. It encodes CASSAGLLSSGNTIYF.